This TCR beta chain was identified in a study of blood T cells in healthy people across ages. This clonotype came up once. With a J-beta primer mix and a sample-barcoded 5' primer, a second PCR ran about 6 to 11 cycles. TCRdb ran MiXCR on the 5' RACE reads and lists one entry per CDR3 protein. The table lists around 1,900,000 distinct CDR3 sequences, 35% to 50% of them singletons. CDR3 length equals 14 residues. CDR1 is SGHNT, CDR2 YENEEA, per germline. V lost 2 bases to trimming and J lost 2 bases, with 9 bases between them. The TCR was taken from a human donor in good health. V is TRBV11-3 and J is TRBJ1-1; D is uncertain. Sequencing used blood. This CDR3 reads CASSLFSVNTEAFF. CDR3 nucleotides: TGTGCCAGCAGCTTATTTTCAGTAAACACTGAAGCTTTCTTT.